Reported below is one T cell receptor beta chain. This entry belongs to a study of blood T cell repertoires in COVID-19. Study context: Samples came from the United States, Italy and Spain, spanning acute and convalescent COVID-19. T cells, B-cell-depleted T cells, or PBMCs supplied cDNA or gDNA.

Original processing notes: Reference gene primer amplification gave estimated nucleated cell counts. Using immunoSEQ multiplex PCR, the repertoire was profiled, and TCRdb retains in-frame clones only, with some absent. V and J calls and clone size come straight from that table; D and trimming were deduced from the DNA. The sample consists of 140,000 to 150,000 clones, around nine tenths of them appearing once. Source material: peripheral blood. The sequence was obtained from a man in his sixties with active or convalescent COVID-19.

CDR3 nucleotides: TGTGCCAGCAGTTCCACCGGGACAGGCTACACTTTCTTT. Protein product: CASSSTGTGYTFF. The V and J genes are TRBV27 and TRBJ1-1; 8 bases are a match to TRBD1. CDR3 length: 13 residues. Germline V lookup: CDR1 MNHEY, CDR2 SMNVEV (reference sequence). V lost 4 bases to trimming and J lost 12 bases; unmatched junction nucleotides: 10.